This T cell receptor (beta chain) was sequenced in a study of cytomegalovirus exposure and HLA in healthy donors listed by TCRdb under 2017. As for the study more broadly: An earlier analysis of roughly 500 of the donors reported approximately 290 Gb of sequence data and about 100 million unique TCR beta sequences from roughly 200 million T cells. An early release covering 550 to 650 HLA-typed donors comprised about 300 gigabases of sequencing data and 65 million to 100 million unique TCR sequences. Of the 398 genotyped donors, 75% to 85% were placed in the genetic ancestry cluster associated with self-reported Caucasian donors. The study aimed to test whether signatures of past pathogen exposure could be identified by cataloging public T cell receptors. The T cell repertoires of 666 subjects were profiled by immunosequencing and related to cytomegalovirus serostatus. In addition to the first cohort of 500 to 850 subjects, a separate validation cohort of 130 or so different subjects was used. The study combined high-throughput TCR immunosequencing, statistical association of individual TCRs with disease status, and machine learning to predict cytomegalovirus infection status. To study patterns of TCR occurrence, a later analysis re-analyzed previously published TCR beta repertoires from 500 to 850 donors and added high-resolution HLA genotyping. Rather than drawing on any new phenotypic data, the later analysis identified candidate immune exposures from TCR beta sequences and the way those sequences occurred across donors. An earlier analysis of 500 to 650 of the donors applied high-throughput TCR beta sequencing to assess whether each TCR beta V gene segment acted as functional or pseudogenic. Donor age, sex, ethnicity and CMV serostatus were compiled alongside the repertoire data. Genome-wide SNP genotypes for about 65% of the roughly 670 donors were used in a later genetic analysis, which treated that subset as a discovery cohort. All discovery cohort repertoires had been generated using a single sequencing platform. Both class I and class II loci were covered by HLA typing, at four-digit resolution. The number of typed donors differed by locus: roughly 620-630 for A, B, C, DRB1 and DQB1; 500 to 550 for DQA1; 606 for DPA1; and around 470 for DPB1. Four to six DR-DQ haplotypes were handled as single units for association and clustering, since linkage in the cohort was strong. Across approximately 400 genotyped donors of the cohort, an average of approximately 240,000 unique TCR beta nucleotide sequences per donor were sequenced, and 15% to 20% of those sequences were non-productive.

V is reduced by 3 bases and J by 7 bases, leaving a spacing of 19 bases between them. The germline V gene (reference sequence) supplies CDR1 LNHDA and CDR2 SQIVND. The CDR3 starts with the cysteine, ends with the phenylalanine, and has 16 residues. Only the CDR3 DNA stays, 48 bases, in frame from base 1. The cohort comprised around 690 healthy bone marrow donors. At the time of sampling, every cohort member was nominally healthy, though immune exposures that went unrecorded were likely present. The donor was CMV seronegative and belonged to the group of under 400 seronegative cohort members. A peripheral blood sample was provided by each donor, and peripheral blood mononuclear cells were used for TCR beta sequencing. Genomic DNA extraction from the blood cell samples was performed with the Qiagen DNeasy Blood Extraction Kit. Turning to this clone: Its recognized antigen is unknown. No much larger clonotype is one base removed from it; base qualities were not supplied.

What the work shows at the level of the full study, not this receptor alone: Because counts were too low, roughly 18 rarely observed V segments, including chromosome 9 orphons, were left out of the earlier analysis of 587 of the donors. The study gave a list of over 150 TCR beta chains associated with cytomegalovirus. Because some donors lacked HLA typing at each locus, the association tests relied only on the typed subset. Immune exposure information for the cohort was limited to CMV serostatus. A further reported finding was that TCR beta sequences accurately predicted the HLA-A and HLA-B alleles for most subjects in the first cohort. It was suggested by the authors that the approach could potentially be generalized to other disease states and immunological phenotypes. A few of the identified cytomegalovirus-associated TCR beta chains were confirmed in vitro to be specific for cytomegalovirus antigens. Strong co-occurrence of HLA alleles, especially DR and DQ, made assigning TCR associations to individual alleles difficult. In a later analysis, HLA-associated TCR beta chains were found to be more clonally expanded and to have lower generation probabilities than equally common non-associated chains. In a later analysis, the rate of TCR association differed among HLA loci, with DRB1 alleles having the most associated TCRs and HLA-C alleles having the fewest. The presence/absence analyses assumed that sequencing depth was roughly uniform across donors, and that assumption may not be true. The 87-base-pair reads could not distinguish some IMGT-functional V segments, including TRBV6-2 and TRBV6-3, so those segments were excluded. Specific HLA alleles were associated with more than 15,000 TCR beta sequences at a false discovery rate of 0.05 in a later analysis. Most TCR sequences were seen in very few donors, while some public TCRs were found in many individuals. Correlated functional status among segregating V segments might be attributable to linkage disequilibrium, but an unknown experimental factor could not be ruled out. According to a later genetic analysis, donors in an Asian-associated ancestry cluster had fewer N-insertions in productive TCRs than the roughly 700-donor mean. V-gene and J-gene trimming of TCR beta chains was associated with a missense DCLRE1C variant in a later genetic analysis, and the association was replicated in an independent cohort. Most CMV-associated TCR beta chains appeared to be HLA-restricted in a later analysis, and the HLA associations seemed to be driven largely by CMV exposure. A later analysis reported that several top co-occurrence clusters appeared linked to parvovirus B19, influenza, CMV and Epstein-Barr virus. Broadly in line with IMGT annotations, most TCR beta V segments showed up in productive rearrangements about 87% or about 30% of the time in an earlier analysis of about 500 of the donors. A cluster of highly shared sequence variants was judged likely to represent a technical artifact of the sequencing pipeline. In both the original and validation cohorts, the classifier was reported to diagnose cytomegalovirus status with high specificity and sensitivity. In this cohort, only TCR beta chains were sequenced, and detectable features were limited by the absence of alpha or paired-chain data.

The method behind the library was the immunoSEQ multiplex PCR assay. For the multiplex PCR, a mixture combining 60 forward primers for TCR Vbeta segments and 13 reverse primers for TCR Jbeta segments was used. The CDR3 region of rearranged TCR beta genes was amplified from genomic DNA by a multiplex PCR assay. On the Illumina HiSeq System, the amplified TCR beta libraries were sequenced as 87-base-pair reads. On the study's bioinformatics: In a later analysis, some 80 million unique TCR beta chains were counted across the 650 to 700 repertoires, and roughly 9.9 million of these chains were shared by at least two donors. A nearest-neighbor algorithm error-corrected the raw reads and collapsed the reads into unique sequences, merging closely related sequences to remove PCR and sequencing errors. Alignment of CDR3 sequences to IMGT reference sequences was used to assign V, D and J gene segments. For a sequence to be retained, a match of at least six nucleotides to both a V gene segment and a J gene segment was required. Rearrangements were classified as productive when the CDR3 lacked stop codons and remained in frame with V and J, and all other rearrangements were classified as non-productive. Following IMGT convention, CDR3 was defined as the stretch from the second conserved V-encoded cysteine to the conserved J-encoded phenylalanine. In an earlier analysis of around 600 of the donors, sequences lacking an unambiguous match to a single V gene segment were excluded. In an earlier analysis of roughly 500 of the donors, V segments were called functional above 56.7% productive rearrangements and were called segregating when the between-donor standard deviation exceeded 5%. A statistical classification framework was built for diagnosing cytomegalovirus status from the catalog of TCR beta chain sequences. V and J gene assignment, in a later analysis, came from comparing TCR nucleotide sequences with IMGT/GENE-DB human TR gene sequences. A later analysis assigned CDR3 sequences and most-parsimonious VDJ recombination scenarios with the TCRdist pipeline. In a later analysis, every TCR beta chain was defined by the combination of its CDR3 amino acid sequence and its V-gene family, and reads without a unique V-gene family were dropped. In a later analysis, fewer than 650 highly shared, low-generation-probability nucleotide sequences were removed to address suspected cross-contamination and a sequencing artifact. For each public chain, a later analysis derived a clonal expansion index from normalized ranks of inferred template counts within each repertoire. In a later analysis, generation probabilities were computed using a VDJ recombination model fitted to out-of-frame rearrangements, and the results were checked against IGoR. Hypergeometric tests were used in a later analysis to score TCR-TCR, TCR-HLA and TCR-CMV co-occurrence, with a repertoire-size bias correction applied to the TCR pairs. False discovery rates were estimated in a later analysis by permuting HLA or CMV assignments 20 times. In a later analysis, co-occurring TCRs were grouped using DBSCAN, with TCRdist sequence similarity added in when clustering inside HLA-allele-positive subsets. For co-occurrence clustering, repertoires with fewer than 30,000 or more than 120,000 public chains were excluded, along with a handful of repertoires with anomalous nucleotide sharing. As stored in TCRdb, this immuneACCESS dataset retains in-frame rearrangements with V and J assigned. A fraction of the clones does not appear; measured against another copy, unresolved V genes explain less than half of the discrepancy, and the remainder lacks a known reason. Clone size and the V and J calls come from that table; the DNA yielded D and trimming. The sample contains about 59,000 clones, over 70% of them found a single time. The ten largest clonotypes hold 3% to 4.5% of the sample.

This TCR was recovered from a middle-aged woman in good health and CMV-seronegative. This sequence uses TRBV19 and TRBJ1-5; the D gene is possibly TRBD1, with 6 bases matching. The sequenced sample was PBMCs. The bases read TGTGCCAGTAGTATGGAGGCAGGGGTTGTGGCGCAGCCCCAGCATTTT. Its product reads: CASSMEAGVVAQPQHF.